The rows below give T cell receptor beta chains drawn from one sample of a study of blood T cells in healthy people across ages. A single record per CDR3 protein comes from TCRdb applying MiXCR to the 5' RACE reads. The data show 850,000 to 1,100,000 distinct CDR3 sequences, with 35% to 40% seen just once and around 13% held by the top ten. Sequenced: blood. The receptors come from a man between 18 and 29 years old in good health. Each CDR3 is given with its conserved first and last residue. The D gene is left open where the match is weak. Not all rows give a size; the values are once, few, many and, for expanded clones, a class.

D gene,clone size,J gene,V gene,CDR3 protein,CDR3 DNA
TRBD1,NA,TRBJ2-7,TRBV12-3/TRBV12-4,CADVSGRGYEQYF,TGTGCCGACGTTTCGGGCAGGGGGTACGAGCAGTACTTC
NA,once,TRBJ2-1,TRBV3-1,CASSQELRRIEDEQFF,TGTGCCAGCAGCCAAGAACTTAGGCGGATTGAGGATGAGCAGTTCTTC
NA,many,TRBJ2-7,TRBV11-2,CASSLSSGTYEQYF,TGTGCCAGCAGCTTATCGAGCGGCACCTACGAGCAGTACTTC
NA,NA,TRBJ1-1,TRBV6-1,CASSERSDEAFF,TGTGCCAGCAGTGAACGTTCAGATGAAGCTTTCTTT
NA,NA,TRBJ1-4,TRBV7-9,CASSLRGNQNEKLFF,TGTGCCAGCAGCTTAAGGGGGAACCAGAATGAAAAACTGTTTTTT
NA,NA,TRBJ1-4,TRBV6-5,CASSYSRRLNEKLFF,TGTGCCAGCAGTTACTCGAGAAGGTTGAATGAAAAACTGTTTTTT
TRBD2,NA,TRBJ2-4,TRBV20-1,CSAELAGEAKNIQYF,TGCAGTGCTGAATTAGCGGGGGAAGCCAAAAACATTCAGTACTTC
NA,NA,TRBJ2-7,TRBV4-3,CASSQEEHGLAIKQYF,TGCGCCAGCAGCCAAGAGGAGCATGGGCTAGCGATTAAGCAGTACTTC
NA,NA,TRBJ2-1,TRBV7-2,CASSLWRWENNEQFF,TGTGCCAGCAGCTTATGGCGGTGGGAGAACAATGAGCAGTTCTTC
NA,NA,TRBJ2-1,TRBV4-1,CASSHHWTPKVPYNEQFF,TGCGCCAGCAGCCACCATTGGACCCCGAAGGTCCCCTACAATGAGCAGTTCTTC
NA,NA,TRBJ2-3,TRBV6-5,CASSYSGHLRENTQYF,TGTGCCAGCAGTTACTCCGGCCACCTACGCGAAAATACGCAGTATTTT
TRBD2,NA,TRBJ2-1,TRBV7-9,CASSPRLADYNEQFF,TGTGCCAGCAGCCCCCGGCTAGCGGACTACAATGAGCAGTTCTTC
TRBD2,NA,TRBJ2-5,TRBV20-1,CSAAGLAGGQIQETQYF,TGCAGTGCGGCCGGACTAGCGGGGGGTCAAATCCAAGAGACCCAGTACTTC
NA,once,TRBJ1-4,TRBV7-2,CASSLEYVESEKLFF,TGTGCCAGCAGCTTAGAATACGTGGAGAGTGAAAAACTGTTTTTT
NA,NA,TRBJ1-1,TRBV20-1,CSARVQGNTEAFF,TGCAGTGCTAGAGTCCAGGGGAACACTGAAGCTTTCTTT
NA,NA,TRBJ2-7,TRBV20-1,CSASPSQGPLYNEQYF,TGCAGTGCTAGTCCTTCTCAGGGGCCGCTCTACAATGAGCAGTACTTC
TRBD1,few,TRBJ1-2,TRBV2,CASSGTGIHYGYTF,TGTGCCAGCAGTGGGACAGGGATCCACTATGGCTACACCTTC
NA,NA,TRBJ2-6,TRBV19,CATQTVSSGANVLTF,TGTGCCACCCAGACAGTAAGCTCTGGGGCCAACGTCCTGACTTTC
TRBD1,once,TRBJ2-7,TRBV20-1,CSARAGTETYEQYF,TGCAGTGCTAGAGCCGGGACAGAGACCTACGAGCAGTACTTC
NA,NA,TRBJ2-4,TRBV3-1,CASSQEFRRTNKNIQYF,TGTGCCAGCAGCCAAGAGTTTAGGCGAACCAACAAAAACATTCAGTACTTC
NA,NA,TRBJ1-3,TRBV20-1,CSAIRQISGNTIYF,TGCAGTGCCATCAGACAGATCTCTGGAAACACCATATATTTT
NA,many,TRBJ1-2,TRBV12-3/TRBV12-4,CASTVSTNYGYTF,TGTGCCAGCACAGTCTCAACTAACTATGGCTACACCTTC
NA,many,TRBJ1-2,TRBV13,CASSITANYGYTF,TGTGCCAGCAGCATCACAGCTAACTATGGCTACACCTTC
NA,NA,TRBJ1-4,TRBV12-3/TRBV12-4,CASSLDPRGVGNEKLFF,TGTGCCAGCAGTTTAGACCCCCGGGGGGTCGGTAATGAAAAACTGTTTTTT
NA,few,TRBJ2-7,TRBV2,CASSEAAPVGYEQYF,TGTGCCAGCAGTGAAGCGGCCCCGGTCGGCTACGAGCAGTACTTC
NA,NA,TRBJ2-3,TRBV28,CASSHGISSADTQYF,TGTGCCAGCAGTCACGGGATTTCCTCCGCAGATACGCAGTATTTT
NA,NA,TRBJ1-1,TRBV5-1,CASSLANLGEGEAFF,TGCGCCAGCAGCTTGGCCAACCTTGGGGAGGGTGAAGCTTTCTTT
NA,few,TRBJ1-2,TRBV11-2,CASSPLLEGRDYGYTF,TGTGCCAGCAGCCCGCTCTTGGAGGGGCGCGACTATGGCTACACCTTC
NA,NA,TRBJ2-6,TRBV29-1,CSVGDIAGANVLTF,TGCAGCGTGGGGGACATAGCTGGGGCCAACGTCCTGACTTTC
NA,few,TRBJ2-3,TRBV29-1,CSAQGAGALTDTQYF,TGCAGCGCCCAAGGAGCAGGGGCCCTCACAGATACGCAGTATTTT
NA,few,TRBJ2-2,TRBV6-6,CASSPQGATGELFF,TGTGCCAGCAGCCCGCAGGGAGCCACCGGGGAGCTGTTTTTT
NA,NA,TRBJ2-1,TRBV6-2/TRBV6-3,CASRGNAGWDEQFF,TGTGCCAGCAGAGGTAACGCGGGTTGGGATGAGCAGTTCTTC
NA,NA,TRBJ1-2,TRBV7-2,CASSFGPENGYTF,TGTGCCAGCAGCTTTGGTCCGGAAAATGGCTACACCTTC
TRBD2,few,TRBJ2-1,TRBV6-5,CASSYAAGGYEQFF,TGTGCCAGCAGTTACGCCGCGGGGGGGTATGAGCAGTTCTTC
TRBD1,many,TRBJ2-3,TRBV6-5,CASSRGQVADTQYF,TGTGCCAGCAGCCGAGGACAGGTCGCAGATACGCAGTATTTT
NA,NA,TRBJ2-5,TRBV20-1,CSASRPGTSDEQYF,TGCAGTGCTAGCAGACCGGGAACTTCGGATGAGCAGTACTTC
NA,many,TRBJ1-2,TRBV4-2,CASSQGQTNYGYTF,TGTGCCAGCAGCCAAGGACAGACTAACTATGGCTACACCTTC
TRBD2,NA,TRBJ2-3,TRBV29-1,CSVVGLATDTQYF,TGCAGCGTCGTGGGACTAGCGACAGATACGCAGTATTTT
NA,few,TRBJ1-2,TRBV10-3,CAISDAGTNYGYTF,TGTGCCATCAGTGACGCCGGGACAAACTATGGCTACACCTTC
NA,NA,TRBJ2-4,TRBV18,CASSLQGIDIQYF,TGTGCCAGCTCACTTCAGGGGATAGACATTCAGTACTTC
TRBD1,many,TRBJ1-1,TRBV15,CATSSRLKLDRGRLTEAFF,TGTGCCACCAGCAGCAGGTTGAAGCTGGACAGGGGGCGTCTGACTGAAGCTTTCTTT
NA,NA,TRBJ1-6,TRBV2,CAGAGRGNSPLHF,TGTGCCGGCGCGGGCCGTGGTAATTCACCCCTCCACTTT
TRBD1,NA,TRBJ2-2,TRBV20-1,CSASAGGWDTGELFF,TGCAGTGCTTCGGCAGGGGGTTGGGACACCGGGGAGCTGTTTTTT
TRBD2,NA,TRBJ2-3,TRBV4-1,CVSSQLLAGKDTQYF,TGCGTCAGCAGCCAACTACTAGCGGGGAAAGATACGCAGTATTTT
NA,NA,TRBJ1-1,TRBV29-1,CSANQGSNTEAFF,TGCAGCGCCAACCAGGGTTCGAACACTGAAGCTTTCTTT
NA,few,TRBJ2-2,TRBV7-8,CASSLRLDSGELFF,TGTGCCAGCAGCTTACGACTAGATAGCGGGGAGCTGTTTTTT
NA,few,TRBJ2-6,TRBV20-1,CSASDSGANVLTF,TGCAGTGCTAGCGACTCTGGGGCCAACGTCCTGACTTTC
TRBD2,NA,TRBJ2-2,TRBV4-2,CASSQVSAGGNTGELFF,TGTGCCAGCAGCCAAGTCTCGGCGGGGGGTAACACCGGGGAGCTGTTTTTT
NA,many,TRBJ1-2,TRBV12-3/TRBV12-4,CASRYLEGDGYTF,TGTGCCAGCAGATACTTAGAAGGTGATGGCTACACCTTC
NA,NA,TRBJ2-3,TRBV6-1,CASSEDRARGTDTQYF,TGTGCCAGCAGTGAAGACAGGGCGAGGGGCACAGATACGCAGTATTTT
NA,NA,TRBJ1-1,TRBV20-1,CSAREPTTKRAFF,TGCAGTGCTAGAGAACCTACCACTAAACGAGCTTTCTTT
NA,NA,TRBJ2-7,TRBV5-1,CASSLWVAGAYEQYF,TGCGCCAGCAGCTTGTGGGTGGCAGGGGCCTACGAGCAGTACTTC
NA,few,TRBJ2-7,TRBV6-5,CASSYSRTSVNEQYF,TGTGCCAGCAGTTACTCGAGAACCTCGGTGAACGAGCAGTACTTC
NA,NA,TRBJ2-1,TRBV7-9,CASSPFGGRSSYNEQFF,TGTGCCAGCAGTCCATTCGGGGGACGAAGCTCCTACAATGAGCAGTTCTTC
NA,NA,TRBJ1-1,TRBV7-3,CAGSRDGMNTEAFF,TGTGCCGGCAGCCGGGACGGCATGAACACTGAAGCTTTCTTT
NA,NA,TRBJ2-2,TRBV5-1,CASTGVGELFF,TGCGCCAGCACCGGTGTCGGGGAGCTGTTTTTT